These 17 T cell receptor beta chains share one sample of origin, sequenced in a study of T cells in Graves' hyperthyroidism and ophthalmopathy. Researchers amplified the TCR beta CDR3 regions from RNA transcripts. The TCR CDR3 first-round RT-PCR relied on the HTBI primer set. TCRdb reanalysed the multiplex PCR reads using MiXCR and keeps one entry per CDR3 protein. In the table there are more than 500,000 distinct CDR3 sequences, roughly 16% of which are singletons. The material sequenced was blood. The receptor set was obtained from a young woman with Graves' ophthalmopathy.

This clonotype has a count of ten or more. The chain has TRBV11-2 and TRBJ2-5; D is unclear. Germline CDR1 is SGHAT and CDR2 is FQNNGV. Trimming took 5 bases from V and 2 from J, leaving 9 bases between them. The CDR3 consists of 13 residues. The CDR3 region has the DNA TGTGCCAGCAGCATGAATGTGCAAGAGACCCAGTACTTC. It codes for CASSMNVQETQYF.

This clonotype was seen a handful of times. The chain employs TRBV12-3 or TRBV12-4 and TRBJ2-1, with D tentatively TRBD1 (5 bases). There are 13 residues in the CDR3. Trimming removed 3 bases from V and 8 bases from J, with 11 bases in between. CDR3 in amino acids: CASSFQGLHEQFF. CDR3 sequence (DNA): TGTGCCAGCAGTTTTCAGGGTCTCCATGAGCAGTTCTTC.

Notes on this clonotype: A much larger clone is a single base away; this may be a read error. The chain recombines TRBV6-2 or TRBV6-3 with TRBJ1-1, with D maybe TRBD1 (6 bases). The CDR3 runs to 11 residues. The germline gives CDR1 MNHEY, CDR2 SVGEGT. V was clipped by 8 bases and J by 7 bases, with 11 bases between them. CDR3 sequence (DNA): TGTGCCAGCCTGGAGGACAGTGAAGCTTTCTTT. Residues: CASLEDSEAFF.

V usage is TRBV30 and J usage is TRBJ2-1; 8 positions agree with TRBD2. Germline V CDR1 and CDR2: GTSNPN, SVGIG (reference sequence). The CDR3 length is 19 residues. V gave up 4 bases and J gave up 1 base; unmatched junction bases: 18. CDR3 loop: CAWKVPGLDSSWSYNEQFF. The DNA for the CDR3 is TGTGCCTGGAAGGTTCCGGGACTAGATTCGTCTTGGTCCTACAATGAGCAGTTCTTC.

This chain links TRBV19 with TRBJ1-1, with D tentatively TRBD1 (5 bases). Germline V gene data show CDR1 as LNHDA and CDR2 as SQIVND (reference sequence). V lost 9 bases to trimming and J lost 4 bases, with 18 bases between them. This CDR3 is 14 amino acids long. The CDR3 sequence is CASYDTGASTEAFF. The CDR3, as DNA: TGTGCCAGCTACGATACTGGGGCGAGCACTGAAGCTTTCTTT.

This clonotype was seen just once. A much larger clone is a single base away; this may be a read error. The CDR3 sequence: CASSPHLESTEAFF. CDR3 nucleotide sequence: TGTGCCAGCAGTCCCCATTTGGAGAGCACTGAAGCTTTCTTT. This chain joins TRBV28 and TRBJ1-1; no clear D. CDR1 and CDR2 (germline): MDHEN, SYDVKM. The CDR3 has 14 amino acids. Trimming took off 5 bases at V and 4 bases at J, with 14 bases between the two ends.

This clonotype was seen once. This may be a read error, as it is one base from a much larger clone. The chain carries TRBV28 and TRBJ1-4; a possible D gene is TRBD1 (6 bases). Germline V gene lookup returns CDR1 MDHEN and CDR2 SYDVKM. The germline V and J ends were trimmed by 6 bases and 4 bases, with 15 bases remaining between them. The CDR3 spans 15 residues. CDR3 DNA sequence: TGTGCCAGCAGAGGGGGGCCGAGTTATAATGAAAAACTGTTTTTT. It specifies CASRGGPSYNEKLFF.

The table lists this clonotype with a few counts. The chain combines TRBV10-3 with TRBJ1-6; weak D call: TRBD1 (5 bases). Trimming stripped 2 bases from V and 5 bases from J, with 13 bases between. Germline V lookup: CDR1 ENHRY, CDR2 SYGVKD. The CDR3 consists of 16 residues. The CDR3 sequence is CAISEPQGTDNSPLHF. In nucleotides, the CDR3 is TGTGCCATCAGTGAGCCCCAGGGTACGGATAATTCACCCCTCCACTTT.

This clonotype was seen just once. The CDR3 sequence: CASSLMGGSYGYTF. The CDR3 DNA sequence: TGTGCCAGCAGTTTAATGGGGGGATCCTATGGCTACACCTTC. The chain has TRBV27 and TRBJ1-2; tentative D call: TRBD1 (5 bases). The CDR3 totals 14 residues. The V gene lost 2 bases and the J gene lost 4 bases, with 11 bases spanning the gap. Germline CDR1 and CDR2: MNHEY and SMNVEV (reference sequence).

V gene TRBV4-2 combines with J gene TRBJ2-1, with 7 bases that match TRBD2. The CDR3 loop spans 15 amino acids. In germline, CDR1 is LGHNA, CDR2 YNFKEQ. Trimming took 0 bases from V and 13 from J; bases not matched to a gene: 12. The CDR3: CASSQDGRGGPRQFF. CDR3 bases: TGTGCCAGCAGCCAAGATGGTCGGGGAGGGCCGCGTCAGTTCTTC.

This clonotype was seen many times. The CDR3 region has the DNA TGCAGTGCTGGATTAAGGGGACAGGGAGGCACTGAAGCTTTCTTT. Its translation: CSAGLRGQGGTEAFF. This chain uses TRBV20-1 with TRBJ1-1; the match to TRBD1 covers 9 bases. Trimming at V came to 5 bases and at J to 4 bases, leaving 11 bases not matched to a gene. The germline gives CDR1 DFQATT, CDR2 SNEGSKA (reference sequence). This CDR3 comprises 15 residues.

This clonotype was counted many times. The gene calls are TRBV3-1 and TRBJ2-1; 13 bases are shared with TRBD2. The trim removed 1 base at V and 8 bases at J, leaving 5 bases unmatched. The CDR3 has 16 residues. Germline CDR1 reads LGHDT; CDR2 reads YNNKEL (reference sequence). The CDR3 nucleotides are TGTGCCAGCAGCCAAGCAACTAGCGGGAGGGCACATGAGCAGTTCTTC. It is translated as CASSQATSGRAHEQFF.

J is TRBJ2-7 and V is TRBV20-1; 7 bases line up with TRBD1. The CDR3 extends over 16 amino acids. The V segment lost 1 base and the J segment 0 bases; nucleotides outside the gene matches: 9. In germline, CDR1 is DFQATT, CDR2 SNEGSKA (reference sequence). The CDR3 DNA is TGCAGTGCTAGAGGGGAATTGGACAGGTTCTCCTACGAGCAGTACTTC. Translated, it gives CSARGELDRFSYEQYF.

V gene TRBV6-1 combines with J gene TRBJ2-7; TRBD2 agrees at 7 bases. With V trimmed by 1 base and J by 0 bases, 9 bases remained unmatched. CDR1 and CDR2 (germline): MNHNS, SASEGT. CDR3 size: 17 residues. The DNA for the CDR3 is TGTGCCAGCAGTGAAGTAGGTTTTGGCGGGAGCTCCTACGAGCAGTACTTC. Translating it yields CASSEVGFGGSSYEQYF.

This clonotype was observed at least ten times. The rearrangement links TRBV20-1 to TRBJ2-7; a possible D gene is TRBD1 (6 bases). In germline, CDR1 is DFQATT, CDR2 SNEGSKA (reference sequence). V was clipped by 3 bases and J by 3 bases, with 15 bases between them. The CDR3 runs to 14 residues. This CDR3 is CSARLQGSLYEQYF. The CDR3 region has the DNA TGCAGTGCTAGGTTACAGGGATCCCTCTACGAGCAGTACTTC.

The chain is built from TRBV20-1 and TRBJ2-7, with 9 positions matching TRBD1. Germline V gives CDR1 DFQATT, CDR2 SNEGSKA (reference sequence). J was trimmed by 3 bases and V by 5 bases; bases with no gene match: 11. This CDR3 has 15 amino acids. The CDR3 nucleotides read TGCAGTGCTCCCCCCCCGGACAGGGGTAACTACGAGCAGTACTTC. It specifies CSAPPPDRGNYEQYF.

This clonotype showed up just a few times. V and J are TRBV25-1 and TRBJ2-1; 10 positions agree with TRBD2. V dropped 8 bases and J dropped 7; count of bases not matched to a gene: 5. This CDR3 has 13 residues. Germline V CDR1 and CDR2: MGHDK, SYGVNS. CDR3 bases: TGTGCCAGCGGGACTAGCGTTCGGAATGAGCAGTTCTTC. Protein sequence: CASGTSVRNEQFF. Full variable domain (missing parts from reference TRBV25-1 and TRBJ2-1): EADIYQTPRYLVIGTGKKITLECSQTMGHDKMYWYQQDPGMELHLIHYSYGVNSTEKGDLSSESTVSRIRTEHFPLTLESARPSHTSQYLCASGTSVRNEQFFGPGTRLTVL.